This TCR beta chain was sequenced for a study of cytomegalovirus exposure and HLA in healthy donors. V was clipped by 4 bases and J by 3 bases; unmatched bases: 5. There are 15 residues in the CDR3. The assay was immunoSEQ multiplex PCR, and TCRdb's table has in-frame clones only and misses some. The repertoire holds approximately 58,000 clones, roughly 94% seen once, with 5.5% to 7.5% in the top ten. The clonotype comes from a woman in her late teens or twenties in good health and CMV-seropositive. Sequencing was carried out using PBMCs. The chain joins TRBV23-1 to TRBJ2-2; 7 bases line up with TRBD2. TRBV23-1 is filed as an ORF, its function uncertain. Here the CDR3 reads CASSPGGMDTGELFF. The CDR3 coding sequence is TGCGCCAGCAGTCCGGGAGGCATGGACACCGGGGAGCTGTTTTTT.